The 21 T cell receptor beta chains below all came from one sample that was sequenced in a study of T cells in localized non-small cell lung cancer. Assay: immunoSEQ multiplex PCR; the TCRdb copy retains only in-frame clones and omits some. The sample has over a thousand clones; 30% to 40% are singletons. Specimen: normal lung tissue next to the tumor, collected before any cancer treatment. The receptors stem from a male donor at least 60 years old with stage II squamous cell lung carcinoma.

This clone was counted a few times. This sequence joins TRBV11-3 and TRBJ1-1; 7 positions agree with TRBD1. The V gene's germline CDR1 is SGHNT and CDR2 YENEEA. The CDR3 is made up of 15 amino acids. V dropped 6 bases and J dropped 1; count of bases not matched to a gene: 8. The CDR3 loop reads CASRQQGMANTEAFF. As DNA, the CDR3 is TGTGCCAGCAGGCAACAGGGGATGGCGAACACTGAAGCTTTCTTT.

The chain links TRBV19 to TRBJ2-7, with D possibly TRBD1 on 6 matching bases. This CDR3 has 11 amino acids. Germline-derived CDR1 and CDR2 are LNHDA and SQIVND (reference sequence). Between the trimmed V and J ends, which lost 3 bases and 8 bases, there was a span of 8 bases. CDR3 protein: CASSIRGKQYF. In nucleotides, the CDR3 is TGTGCCAGTAGTATTAGGGGGAAGCAGTACTTC.

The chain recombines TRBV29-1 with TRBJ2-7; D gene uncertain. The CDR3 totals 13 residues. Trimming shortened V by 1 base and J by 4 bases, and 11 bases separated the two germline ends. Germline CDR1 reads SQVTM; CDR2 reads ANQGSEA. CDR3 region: CSVEGPPEYEQYF. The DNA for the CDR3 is TGCAGCGTTGAAGGTCCGCCAGAGTACGAGCAGTACTTC.

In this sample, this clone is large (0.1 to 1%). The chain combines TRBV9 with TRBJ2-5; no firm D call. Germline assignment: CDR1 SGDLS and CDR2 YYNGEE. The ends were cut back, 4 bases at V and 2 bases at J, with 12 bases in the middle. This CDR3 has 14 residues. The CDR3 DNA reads TGTGCCAGCAGCACCCAGGACGGACAAGAGACCCAGTACTTC. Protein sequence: CASSTQDGQETQYF. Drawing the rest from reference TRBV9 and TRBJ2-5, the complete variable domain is DSGVTQTPKHLITATGQRVTLRCSPRSGDLSVYWYQQSLDQGLQFLIQYYNGEERAKGNILERFSAQQFPDLHSELNLSSLELGDSALYFCASSTQDGQETQYFGPGTRLLVL.

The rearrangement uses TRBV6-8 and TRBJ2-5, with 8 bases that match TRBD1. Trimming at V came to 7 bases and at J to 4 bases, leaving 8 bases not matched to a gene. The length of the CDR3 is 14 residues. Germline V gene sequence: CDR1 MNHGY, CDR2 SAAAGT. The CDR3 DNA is TGTGCCAGCACCCCAGGGGGCAGGCGAGAGACCCAGTACTTC. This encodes CASTPGGRRETQYF.

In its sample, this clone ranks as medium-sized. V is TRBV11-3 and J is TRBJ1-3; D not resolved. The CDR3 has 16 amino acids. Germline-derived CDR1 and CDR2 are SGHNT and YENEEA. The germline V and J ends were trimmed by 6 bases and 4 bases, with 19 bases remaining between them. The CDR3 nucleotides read TGTGCCAGCAGTCCTGATCGACCCGATGGAGGAAACACCATATATTTT. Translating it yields CASSPDRPDGGNTIYF. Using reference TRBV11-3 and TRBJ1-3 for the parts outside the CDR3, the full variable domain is EAGVVQSPRYKIIEKKQPVAFWCNPISGHNTLYWYLQNLGQGPELLIRYENEEAVDDSQLPKDRFSAERLKGVDSTLKIQPAELGDSAVYLCASSPDRPDGGNTIYFGEGSWLTVV.

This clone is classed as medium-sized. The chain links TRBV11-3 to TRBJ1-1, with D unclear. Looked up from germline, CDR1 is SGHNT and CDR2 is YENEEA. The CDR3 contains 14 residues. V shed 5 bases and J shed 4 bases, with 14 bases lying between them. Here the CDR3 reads CASSHAEAATEAFF. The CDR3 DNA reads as TGTGCCAGCAGCCACGCAGAAGCCGCCACTGAAGCTTTCTTT.

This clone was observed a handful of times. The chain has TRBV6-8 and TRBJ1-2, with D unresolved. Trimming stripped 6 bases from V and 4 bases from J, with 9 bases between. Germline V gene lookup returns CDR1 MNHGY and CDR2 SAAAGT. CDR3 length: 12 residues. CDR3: CASRVSPYGYTF. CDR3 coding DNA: TGTGCCAGCAGGGTCAGTCCCTATGGCTACACCTTC.

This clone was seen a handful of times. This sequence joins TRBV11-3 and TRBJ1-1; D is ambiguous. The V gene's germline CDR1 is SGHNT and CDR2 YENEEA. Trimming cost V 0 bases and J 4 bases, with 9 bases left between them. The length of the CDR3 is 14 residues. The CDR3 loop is CASSLEGKSTEAFF. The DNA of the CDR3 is TGTGCCAGCAGCTTAGAAGGAAAGAGCACTGAAGCTTTCTTT.

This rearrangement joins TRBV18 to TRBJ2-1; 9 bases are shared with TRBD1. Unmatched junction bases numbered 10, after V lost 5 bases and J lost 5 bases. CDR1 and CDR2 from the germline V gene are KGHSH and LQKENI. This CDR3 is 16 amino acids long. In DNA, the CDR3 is TGTGCCAGCTCATCTCCGGGACAGGGTGGGCACAATGAGCAGTTCTTC. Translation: CASSSPGQGGHNEQFF. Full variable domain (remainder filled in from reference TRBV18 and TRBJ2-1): NAGVMQNPRHLVRRRGQEARLRCSPMKGHSHVYWYRQLPEEGLKFMVYLQKENIIDESGMPKERFSAEFPKEGPSILRIQQVVRGDSAAYFCASSSPGQGGHNEQFFGPGTRLTVL.

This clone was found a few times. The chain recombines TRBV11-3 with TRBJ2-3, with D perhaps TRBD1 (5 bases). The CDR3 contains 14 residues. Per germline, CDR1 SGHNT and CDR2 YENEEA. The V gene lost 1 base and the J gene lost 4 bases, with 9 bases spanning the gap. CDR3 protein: CASSLGQFADTQYF. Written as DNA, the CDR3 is TGTGCCAGCAGCTTAGGACAGTTCGCAGATACGCAGTATTTT. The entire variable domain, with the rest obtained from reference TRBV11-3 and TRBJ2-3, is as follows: EAGVVQSPRYKIIEKKQPVAFWCNPISGHNTLYWYLQNLGQGPELLIRYENEEAVDDSQLPKDRFSAERLKGVDSTLKIQPAELGDSAVYLCASSLGQFADTQYFGPGTRLTVL.

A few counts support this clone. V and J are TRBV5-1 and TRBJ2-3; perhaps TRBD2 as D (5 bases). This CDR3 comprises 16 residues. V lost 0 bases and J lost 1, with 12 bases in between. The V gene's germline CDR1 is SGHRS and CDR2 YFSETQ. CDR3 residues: CASSLASGSGTDTQYF. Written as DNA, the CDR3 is TGCGCCAGCAGCTTGGCCTCGGGGTCGGGCACAGATACGCAGTATTTT. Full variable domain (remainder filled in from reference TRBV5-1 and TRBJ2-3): KAGVTQTPRYLIKTRGQQVTLSCSPISGHRSVSWYQQTPGQGLQFLFEYFSETQRNKGNFPGRFSGRQFSNSRSEMNVSTLELGDSALYLCASSLASGSGTDTQYFGPGTRLTVL.

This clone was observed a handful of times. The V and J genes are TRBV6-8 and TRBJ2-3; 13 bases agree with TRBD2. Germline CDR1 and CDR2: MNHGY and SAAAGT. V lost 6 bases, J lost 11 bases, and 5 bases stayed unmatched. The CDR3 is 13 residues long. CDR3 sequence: CASSRTSGSLQYF. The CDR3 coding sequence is TGTGCCAGCAGCCGGACTAGCGGGAGCTTGCAGTATTTT.

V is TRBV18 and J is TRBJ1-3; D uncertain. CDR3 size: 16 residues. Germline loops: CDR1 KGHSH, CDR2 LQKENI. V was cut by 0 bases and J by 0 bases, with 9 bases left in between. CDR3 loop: CASSPPSKSSGNTIYF. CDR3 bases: TGTGCCAGCTCACCACCGTCAAAGAGCTCTGGAAACACCATATATTTT.

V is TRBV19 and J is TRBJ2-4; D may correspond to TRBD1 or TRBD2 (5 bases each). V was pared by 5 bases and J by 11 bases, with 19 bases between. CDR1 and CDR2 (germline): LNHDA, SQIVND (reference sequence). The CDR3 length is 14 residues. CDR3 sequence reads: CASSPGTAWGVQYF. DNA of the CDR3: TGTGCCAGTAGTCCCGGGACGGCGTGGGGCGTTCAGTACTTC.

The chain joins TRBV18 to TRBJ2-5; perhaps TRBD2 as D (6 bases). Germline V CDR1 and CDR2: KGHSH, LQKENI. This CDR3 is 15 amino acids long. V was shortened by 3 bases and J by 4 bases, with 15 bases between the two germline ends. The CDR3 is CASSPRAVGGETQYF. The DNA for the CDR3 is TGTGCCAGCTCACCTCGGGCAGTCGGGGGAGAGACCCAGTACTTC.

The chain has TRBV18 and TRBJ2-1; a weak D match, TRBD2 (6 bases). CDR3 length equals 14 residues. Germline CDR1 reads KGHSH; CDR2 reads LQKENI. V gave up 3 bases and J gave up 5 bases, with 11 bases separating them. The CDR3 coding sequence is TGTGCCAGCTCACCCCCCTCTAGCGACAATGAGCAGTTCTTC. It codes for CASSPPSSDNEQFF.

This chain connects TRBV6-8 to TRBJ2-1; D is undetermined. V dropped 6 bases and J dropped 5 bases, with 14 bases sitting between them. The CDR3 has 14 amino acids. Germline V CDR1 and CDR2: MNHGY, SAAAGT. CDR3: CASRVSLTNNEQFF. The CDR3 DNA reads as TGTGCCAGCAGGGTATCGCTAACCAACAATGAGCAGTTCTTC.

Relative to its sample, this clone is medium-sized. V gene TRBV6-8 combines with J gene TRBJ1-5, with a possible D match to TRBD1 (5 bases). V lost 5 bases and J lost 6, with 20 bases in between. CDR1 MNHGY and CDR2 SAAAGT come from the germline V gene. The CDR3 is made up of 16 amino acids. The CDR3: CASSNLPGEGSQPQHF. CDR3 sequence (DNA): TGTGCCAGCAGTAACCTCCCCGGGGAGGGGAGTCAGCCCCAGCATTTT.

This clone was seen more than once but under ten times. The CDR3 sequence is CSVPLGQSYNEQFF. In DNA form, the CDR3 reads TGCAGCGTTCCTTTGGGACAATCCTACAATGAGCAGTTCTTC. V usage is TRBV29-1 and J usage is TRBJ2-1; perhaps TRBD1 as D (6 bases). The length of the CDR3 is 14 residues. Per germline, CDR1 SQVTM and CDR2 ANQGSEA. Deletions cut 5 bases from V and 1 base from J, with 12 bases between.

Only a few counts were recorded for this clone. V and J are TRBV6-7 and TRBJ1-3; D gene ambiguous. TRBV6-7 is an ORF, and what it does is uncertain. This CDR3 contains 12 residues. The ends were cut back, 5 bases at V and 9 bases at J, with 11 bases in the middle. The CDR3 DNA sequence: TGTGCCAGCAGTCCCAAAAGGAGCACCATATATTTT. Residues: CASSPKRSTIYF.